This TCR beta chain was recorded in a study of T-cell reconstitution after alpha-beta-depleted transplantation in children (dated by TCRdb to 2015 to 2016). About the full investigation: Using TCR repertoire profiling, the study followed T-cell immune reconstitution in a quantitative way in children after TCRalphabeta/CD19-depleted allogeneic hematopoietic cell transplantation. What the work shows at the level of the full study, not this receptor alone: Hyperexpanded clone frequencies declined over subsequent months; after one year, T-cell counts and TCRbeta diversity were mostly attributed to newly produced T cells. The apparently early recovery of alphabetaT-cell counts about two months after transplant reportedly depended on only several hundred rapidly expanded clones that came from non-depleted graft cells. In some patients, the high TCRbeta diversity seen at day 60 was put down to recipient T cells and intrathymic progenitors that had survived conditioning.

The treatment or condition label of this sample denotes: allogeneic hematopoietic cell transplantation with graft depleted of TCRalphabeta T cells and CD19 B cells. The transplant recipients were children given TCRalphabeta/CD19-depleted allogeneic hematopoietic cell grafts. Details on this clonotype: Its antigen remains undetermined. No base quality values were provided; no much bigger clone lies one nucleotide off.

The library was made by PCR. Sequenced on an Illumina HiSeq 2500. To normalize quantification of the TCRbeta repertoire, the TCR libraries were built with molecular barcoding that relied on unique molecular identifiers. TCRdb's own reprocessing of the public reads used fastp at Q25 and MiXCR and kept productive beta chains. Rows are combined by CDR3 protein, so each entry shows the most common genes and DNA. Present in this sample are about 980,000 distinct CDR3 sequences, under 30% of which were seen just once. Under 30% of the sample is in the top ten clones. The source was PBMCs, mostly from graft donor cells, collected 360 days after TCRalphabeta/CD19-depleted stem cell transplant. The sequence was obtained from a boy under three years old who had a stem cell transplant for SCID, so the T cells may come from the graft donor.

The DNA sequence follows: TGCAGTGCTCTAACGGGCCAAATTTTCTACGAGCAGTACTTC. The encoded protein is CSALTGQIFYEQYF. Recombination linked TRBV20-1 to TRBJ2-7, with the identity of the D gene unclear. The V and J ends are trimmed by 5 bases and 3 bases, leaving 17 bases between them. Taken from cysteine to phenylalanine, the CDR3 has 14 residues. Here the CDR3 DNA is all that survives: 42 bases in frame from base 1. As encoded in the germline V gene (reference sequence), CDR1 is DFQATT while CDR2 is SNEGSKA.